The 28 T cell receptor beta chains below were found in one sample sequenced in a study of blood T cell repertoires in COVID-19. The protocol was immunoSEQ multiplex PCR, while the TCRdb copy is restricted to in-frame clones and leaves out a portion. The sample shows approximately 190,000 clones, roughly 80% of them seen only once. The source material was peripheral blood. The receptors shown here come from a man in his sixties with active or convalescent COVID-19.

About this clone: One end of the junction does not line up with germline, which may come from a read error. The V call is TRBV2, the J call TRBJ2-5, with TRBD1 identical over 9 bases. The CDR3 runs 14 residues. Germline assignment: CDR1 SNHLY and CDR2 FYNNEI. The CDR3: CASREVTGGETQYF. As DNA, the CDR3 is TGTGCCAGCAGGGAAGTGACAGGGGGAGAGACCCAGTACTTC.

The J gene is TRBJ2-3, the V gene TRBV3-1 (or the pseudogene TRBV3-2); unclear D gene. Germline CDR1 and CDR2: LGHDT and YNNKEL (reference sequence). V lost 7 bases to trimming and J lost 2 bases, with 22 bases between them. The CDR3 is 17 amino acids. CDR3 DNA: TGTGCCAGCATACTTTTACCGATTTTTTTCCCCACAGATACGCAGTATTTT. Amino acid sequence: CASILLPIFFPTDTQYF.

This clone has just a few counts. The genes are TRBV7-2 and TRBJ1-6; 7 bases agree with TRBD1. Germline V CDR1 and CDR2: SGHTA, FQGNSA. J lost 7 bases, V lost 2 bases, and 5 bases had no gene match. The CDR3 consists of 15 residues. The CDR3 sequence is CASSLTGEKNSPLHF. CDR3 nucleotide sequence: TGTGCCAGCAGCTTAACAGGGGAGAAAAATTCACCCCTCCACTTT. Full variable domain (rest looked up from reference TRBV7-2 and TRBJ1-6): GAGVSQSPSNKVTEKGKDVELRCDPISGHTALYWYRQSLGQGLEFLIYFQGNSAPDKSGLPSDRFSAERTGGSVSTLTIQRTQQEDSAVYLCASSLTGEKNSPLHFGNGTRLTVT.

This clone was seen a few times. The chain combines TRBV6-5 with TRBJ2-6; D unclear. V was clipped by 11 bases and J by 1 base, with 9 bases between them. This CDR3 comprises 13 residues. Germline loops: CDR1 MNHEY, CDR2 SVGAGI. The CDR3 loop reads CAGLRSGANVLTF. CDR3 nucleotides: TGTGCCGGGCTGCGTTCTGGGGCCAACGTCCTGACTTTC.

The chain combines TRBV15 with TRBJ1-5; no reliable D call. Germline CDR1 is LNHNV and CDR2 is YYDKDF (reference sequence). V lost 0 bases, J lost 5 bases, and 11 bases lay in between. The CDR3 has 15 amino acids. The CDR3 loop reads CATSRDIRRDQPQHF. The CDR3 bases are TGTGCCACCAGCAGAGATATAAGGCGGGATCAGCCCCAGCATTTT.

The CDR3 sequence: CASIGRDRSRDPDTQYF. In DNA form, the CDR3 reads TGTGCCAGTATCGGCAGGGACAGGTCCCGAGACCCAGATACGCAGTATTTT. This chain connects TRBV19 to TRBJ2-3; 8 positions agree with TRBD1. V was clipped by 7 bases and J by 4 bases; unmatched bases: 16. The CDR3 runs 17 residues. The V gene's germline CDR1 is LNHDA and CDR2 SQIVND (reference sequence).

V and J are TRBV27 and TRBJ2-7; tentative D call: TRBD1 (6 bases). Trimming stripped 6 bases from V and 1 base from J, with 13 bases between. The CDR3 is 14 residues long. Germline CDR1 and CDR2: MNHEY and SMNVEV (reference sequence). The DNA for the CDR3 is TGTGCCAGCAGCCTCAGGGGCCATTCCTACGAGCAGTACTTC. Amino acids: CASSLRGHSYEQYF.

This chain joins TRBV9 and TRBJ1-5; D is ambiguous. The CDR3 extends over 16 amino acids. Trimming removed 4 bases from V and 7 bases from J, with 21 bases in between. The germline gives CDR1 SGDLS, CDR2 YYNGEE. CDR3 region: CASSPDDRVVRQPQHF. CDR3 sequence (DNA): TGTGCCAGCAGCCCTGATGATCGGGTGGTAAGGCAGCCCCAGCATTTT.

V usage is TRBV25-1 and J usage is TRBJ2-5, with a tentative D call TRBD2 (6 bases). With 4 bases removed from V and 5 bases from J, the gap between germline ends came to 11 bases. CDR1 and CDR2 (germline): MGHDK, SYGVNS. The CDR3 runs to 13 residues. The CDR3 sequence: CASSGRGLETQYF. CDR3 coding DNA: TGTGCCAGCAGTGGCCGGGGGTTGGAGACCCAGTACTTC.

This rearrangement joins TRBV27 to TRBJ2-7, with a tentative D call TRBD1 (6 bases). V lost 4 bases, J lost 0 bases, and 13 bases lay in between. CDR3 length equals 15 residues. Germline values: CDR1 MNHEY, CDR2 SMNVEV (reference sequence). The CDR3: CASSSTGLGSYEQYF. DNA for the CDR3: TGTGCCAGCAGTTCTACAGGGTTGGGCTCCTACGAGCAGTACTTC.

The V call is TRBV11-2, the J call TRBJ2-7; a possible D gene is TRBD1 (5 bases). Germline loops: CDR1 SGHAT, CDR2 FQNNGV. V lost 8 bases, J lost 0 bases, and 17 bases lay in between. The CDR3 consists of 15 residues. The CDR3 DNA reads TGTGCCAGCTCGACAGACACACGTAGCTCCTACGAGCAGTACTTC. This translates into CASSTDTRSSYEQYF.

The sample holds a few counts of this clone. The V and J genes are TRBV11-3 and TRBJ2-1, with TRBD1 matching 7 bases. The CDR3 is 14 residues long. V shed 5 bases, J shed 5 bases, and the junction held 6 bases outside the gene matches. Germline CDR1 is SGHNT and CDR2 is YENEEA. The CDR3 loop is CASSQSDRDNEQFF. The CDR3, as DNA: TGTGCCAGCAGCCAAAGCGACAGGGACAATGAGCAGTTCTTC. The whole variable domain, remainder taken from reference TRBV11-3 and TRBJ2-1, is EAGVVQSPRYKIIEKKQPVAFWCNPISGHNTLYWYLQNLGQGPELLIRYENEEAVDDSQLPKDRFSAERLKGVDSTLKIQPAELGDSAVYLCASSQSDRDNEQFFGPGTRLTVL.

This clone has a handful of counts. This sequence joins TRBV6-4 and TRBJ2-7; TRBD2 might be the D (6 bases). Trimming shortened V by 0 bases and J by 5 bases, and 11 bases separated the two germline ends. CDR1 is MRHNA, CDR2 SNTAGT, per germline. This CDR3 comprises 14 residues. CDR3: CASSDSWTMNEQYF. The CDR3 DNA follows: TGTGCCAGCAGTGACTCTTGGACTATGAACGAGCAGTACTTC.

This clone turned up a few times. The CDR3 loop reads CASRPTGTANEKLFF. CDR3 in DNA: TGTGCCAGCAGGCCGACCGGGACAGCTAATGAAAAACTGTTTTTT. The chain combines TRBV28 with TRBJ1-4; 7 bases match TRBD1. Germline V gene sequence: CDR1 MDHEN, CDR2 SYDVKM. Trimming took 6 bases from V and 3 from J; bases not matched to a gene: 7. The CDR3 consists of 15 residues.

The chain employs TRBV19 and TRBJ1-2; the match to TRBD1 covers 11 bases. V was clipped by 6 bases and J by 4 bases; unmatched bases: 7. The CDR3 has 15 residues. Germline values: CDR1 LNHDA, CDR2 SQIVND (reference sequence). CDR3 sequence (DNA): TGTGCCAGTAGGCTGGGGACAGGGGGAATCTATGGCTACACCTTC. It encodes CASRLGTGGIYGYTF.

The J gene is TRBJ2-1, the V gene TRBV28; D might be TRBD2 (6 bases). V lost 5 bases and J 5 bases, leaving 19 bases between the germline ends. CDR1 and CDR2 (germline): MDHEN, SYDVKM. This CDR3 has 16 residues. In DNA, the CDR3 is TGTGCCAGCAGTACCCCCGGGGGAGGTTCAAACAATGAGCAGTTCTTC. Its translation is CASSTPGGGSNNEQFF.

The CDR3 DNA sequence: TGTGCCAGCAGCTTAGTTCAGACCGGGGAGCTGTTTTTT. Translated: CASSLVQTGELFF. The J gene is TRBJ2-2, the V gene TRBV11-3; D is uncertain. The CDR3 length is 13 residues. V lost 1 base and J lost 5, with 5 bases in between. Germline loops: CDR1 SGHNT, CDR2 YENEEA. Looking up the rest from reference TRBV11-3 and TRBJ2-2 gives the full variable domain: EAGVVQSPRYKIIEKKQPVAFWCNPISGHNTLYWYLQNLGQGPELLIRYENEEAVDDSQLPKDRFSAERLKGVDSTLKIQPAELGDSAVYLCASSLVQTGELFFGEGSRLTVL.

This clone appeared a single time. V is TRBV7-2 and J is TRBJ2-2; tentative D call: TRBD2 (6 bases). CDR1 and CDR2 (germline): SGHTA, FQGNSA. Trimming cost V 3 bases and J 4 bases, with 9 bases left between them. The CDR3 extends over 14 amino acids. CDR3 region: CASSFTGATGELFF. DNA of the CDR3: TGTGCCAGCAGCTTTACGGGAGCCACCGGGGAGCTGTTTTTT.

The chain has TRBV6-2 or TRBV6-3 and TRBJ1-1; D may be TRBD1 (5 bases). The CDR3 has 16 residues. CDR1 and CDR2 (germline): MNHEY, SVGEGT. The V end lost 2 bases, the J end lost 1 base, and 14 bases lay between the germline ends. CDR3 sequence reads: CASSYIGAAANTEAFF. CDR3 coding DNA: TGTGCCAGCAGTTACATTGGGGCAGCTGCGAACACTGAAGCTTTCTTT.

This clone was detected only once. V and J are TRBV30 and TRBJ1-1; 8 bases fit TRBD1. In germline, CDR1 is GTSNPN, CDR2 SVGIG (reference sequence). The CDR3 is made up of 16 amino acids. Unmatched junction bases numbered 15, after V lost 4 bases and J lost 5 bases. The CDR3 loop is CAWIPNTRQGRTEAFF. The CDR3 DNA reads as TGTGCCTGGATTCCAAATACAAGACAGGGGAGGACTGAAGCTTTCTTT.

The rearrangement uses TRBV28 and TRBJ2-7, with D tentatively TRBD2 (7 bases). The germline CDR1 and CDR2 sequences are MDHEN and SYDVKM. This CDR3 is 15 amino acids long. Between the trimmed V and J ends, which lost 7 bases and 4 bases, there was a span of 20 bases. CDR3 amino acids: CASTKGGTGLYEQYF. The CDR3 bases are TGTGCCAGCACCAAGGGGGGGACGGGCTTATACGAGCAGTACTTC.

The rearrangement uses TRBV6-4 and TRBJ2-7; D perhaps matches TRBD1 (6 bases). Germline V gives CDR1 MRHNA, CDR2 SNTAGT. The CDR3 runs 13 residues. V lost 9 bases to trimming and J lost 6 bases, with 18 bases between them. The CDR3 bases are TGTGCCAGATACAGGGTTGCAGCTTGCGAGCAGTACTTC. It specifies CARYRVAACEQYF.

CDR3: CASRGDQGSETQYF. CDR3 nucleotides: TGTGCCAGCAGGGGGGACCAGGGGTCGGAGACCCAGTACTTC. This chain uses TRBV27 with TRBJ2-5; D is possibly TRBD1 (6 bases). Germline CDR1 reads MNHEY; CDR2 reads SMNVEV (reference sequence). V was pared by 6 bases and J by 5 bases, with 16 bases between. The CDR3 length is 14 residues.

This sequence joins TRBV2 and TRBJ1-5, with a weak D call TRBD1 (5 bases). This CDR3 has 14 amino acids. Trimming stripped 6 bases from V and 0 bases from J, with 9 bases between. CDR1 and CDR2 from the germline V gene are SNHLY and FYNNEI. The CDR3 sequence is CASSRVNSNQPQHF. Written as DNA, the CDR3 is TGTGCCAGCAGCAGGGTAAATAGCAATCAGCCCCAGCATTTT.

This clone was seen a single time. This rearrangement joins TRBV4-2 to TRBJ1-5, with 7 nucleotides matching TRBD1. The V and J ends lost 5 bases and 2 bases, in that order; junction bases with no gene match: 0. Per germline, CDR1 LGHNA and CDR2 YNFKEQ. CDR3 size: 13 residues. CDR3 amino acids: CASSDRGNQPQHF. DNA for the CDR3: TGTGCCAGCAGCGACAGGGGCAATCAGCCCCAGCATTTT.

This chain links TRBV10-1 with TRBJ1-1, with a possible D match to TRBD1 (5 bases). Trimming left V 10 bases short and J 5 bases short, with 8 bases between. Germline-derived CDR1 and CDR2 are WNHNN and SYGVQD (reference sequence). The CDR3 covers 10 residues. CDR3 bases: TGCGCCACGGGGGGAACTGAAGCTTTCTTT. As protein: CATGGTEAFF.

This chain joins TRBV2 and TRBJ2-7, with 12 bases identical to TRBD2. Trimming cost V 7 bases and J 5 bases; bases outside gene matches: 6. The CDR3 consists of 14 residues. Germline loops: CDR1 SNHLY, CDR2 FYNNEI. CDR3 region: CASTLTSGSDEQYF. CDR3 DNA sequence: TGTGCCAGCACCCTGACTAGCGGGAGTGACGAGCAGTACTTC.

The V call is TRBV28, the J call TRBJ2-3; the match to TRBD2 covers 15 bases. CDR3 length equals 18 residues. CDR1 and CDR2 from the germline V gene are MDHEN and SYDVKM. The V gene end was trimmed by 6 bases and the J gene end by 4 bases; junction bases not matched to a gene: 11. The CDR3 DNA reads as TGTGCCAGCAGAGGGACTAGCGGGAGGAGTCTGGAGGCAGATACGCAGTATTTT. Translation: CASRGTSGRSLEADTQYF.